A single sample is the source of the 5 T cell receptor beta chains below, sequenced in a study of T cells in tumors after PD-1 blockade. Sequencing used immunoSEQ multiplex PCR; TCRdb keeps in-frame clones, though not all of them. The profile shows some 20,000 clones, roughly 78% of them singletons. This specimen consisted of PBMCs, obtained before anti-PD-1 treatment. These receptors originate from a human donor with basal cell carcinoma.

In DNA form, the CDR3 reads TGTGCCTGGAACACAGGGGGAAACACCATATATTTT. It is translated as CAWNTGGNTIYF. This sequence joins TRBV30 and TRBJ1-3; a possible D gene is TRBD1 (6 bases). V was pared by 4 bases and J by 4 bases, with 8 bases between. CDR3 length: 12 amino acids. Germline V lookup: CDR1 GTSNPN, CDR2 SVGIG (reference sequence).

This clone was seen just once. The chain links TRBV12-5 to TRBJ2-5, with 9 bases matching TRBD2. Germline CDR1 LGHNT, CDR2 FRNRAP. The CDR3 covers 15 residues. V shed 1 base and J 5 bases; nucleotides not matched to a gene: 5. CDR3 DNA sequence: TGTGCTAGTGGTTTGGGAGCGGGAGGTGGGGAGACCCAGTACTTC. It codes for CASGLGAGGGETQYF.

J is TRBJ1-1 and V is TRBV6-2 or TRBV6-3; D perhaps matches TRBD1 (5 bases). Germline CDR1 MNHEY, CDR2 SVGEGT. The CDR3 runs 17 residues. Trimming stripped 4 bases from V and 2 bases from J, with 20 bases between. CDR3 loop: CASSWGRIQGFNTEAFF. The CDR3 DNA follows: TGTGCCAGCAGTTGGGGCCGAATTCAGGGCTTTAACACTGAAGCTTTCTTT.

The rearrangement uses TRBV2 and TRBJ2-5; TRBD2 aligns across 8 bases. The CDR3 totals 14 residues. The germline CDR1 and CDR2 sequences are SNHLY and FYNNEI. The trim removed 6 bases at V and 5 bases at J, leaving 8 bases unmatched. CDR3 sequence reads: CASSPGLAGETQYF. For the CDR3, the DNA is TGTGCCAGCAGCCCCGGACTAGCCGGGGAGACCCAGTACTTC.

The V gene is TRBV21-1, the J gene TRBJ1-2; the table calls TRBD1, which could not be checked here. TRBV21-1 is deemed a pseudogene. This CDR3 region has 16 residues. Written as DNA, the CDR3 is TGTGCCAGCAGCTCGCCAGACCGGGACAGGATCTATGGCTACACCTTC. Amino acid sequence: CASSSPDRDRIYGYTF.